This T cell receptor (beta chain) was retrieved from a study of blood T cell repertoires in COVID-19. Overall study: Specimens from acute and convalescent COVID-19 originated in the United States, Italy and Spain.

In the study's own analysis: Reference gene primer amplification gave nucleated cell count estimates. This table comes from immunoSEQ multiplex PCR, and its TCRdb copy is limited to in-frame clones, with some not included. That table is the source of V, J and clone size, and D and trimming were worked out from the DNA. The sample carries 400,000 to 450,000 clones, 86% recorded once. V shed 5 bases and J 4 bases; nucleotides not matched to a gene: 4. Germline-derived CDR1 and CDR2 are SEHNR and FQNEAQ (reference sequence). The CDR3 has 14 residues. The V call is TRBV7-9, the J call TRBJ2-3, with 9 bases matching TRBD1. The receptor's source is a woman in her twenties or thirties with active or convalescent COVID-19. Sequencing was carried out using peripheral blood. CDR3 DNA: TGTGCCAGCAGCCGGGACAGGGAGGCAGATACGCAGTATTTT. Its translation: CASSRDREADTQYF.